The T cell receptor (beta chain) described here comes from a study of regulatory T cells in long-lasting Graves disease. Construction of TCR beta libraries relied on iRepertoire HTBI primers and on Arm-PCR targeting CDR3 regions. From the multiplex PCR reads, TCRdb called clonotypes with MiXCR, one entry per CDR3 protein. In the table there are a few hundred thousand distinct CDR3 sequences, 23% of which are singletons. This clonotype was recorded at least ten times. Stated time point: persistent/refractory GD, antithyroid drugs over 5 years with positive TRAb. RNA from PBMCs was the source of the TCR library. This CDR3 region has 15 residues. From germline, CDR1 is MDHEN and CDR2 SYDVKM. J gave up 0 bases and V 2 bases, and 2 bases lay outside the gene matches.

The TCR originated in a female donor with Graves disease. This specimen was peripheral blood mononuclear cells (PBMCs), taken when the disease was refractory, from a patient treated with antithyroid drugs. The chain is built from TRBV28 and TRBJ1-2; 8 positions match TRBD1. The CDR3 is CASSLDRGPNYGYTF. As DNA, the CDR3 is TGTGCCAGCAGTTTAGACAGGGGACCTAACTATGGCTACACCTTC.